The present T cell receptor (beta chain) was sequenced within a study of human T cells and chemical hapten exposure. Germline lookup yields CDR1 SGHTA and CDR2 FQGNSA. CDR3 length: 13 amino acids. V dropped 5 bases and J dropped 5 bases, with 10 bases sitting between them. Time point defined: pre-sensitization, week 0. Treatment defined: therapeutic diphenylcyclopropenone sensitization with weekly scalp DPC. TCRdb reanalysed the RACE reads using MiXCR and keeps one entry per CDR3 protein. Found here are a few hundred thousand distinct CDR3 sequences, around 5.5% of them singletons; the top ten hold about 8.2%. This clonotype was detected many times.

Sequences were derived from whole blood, sampled in connection with sensitization to the hapten diphenylcyclopropenone (DPC). This chain connects TRBV7-2 to TRBJ2-1; D uncertain. This receptor was taken from a woman in her late teens or twenties with alopecia areata. Some clones in this sample may be carry-over from other donors' samples. In DNA form, the CDR3 reads TGTGCCAGCAGCCGCATAAAGAACAATGAGCAGTTCTTC. It yields the protein CASSRIKNNEQFF.